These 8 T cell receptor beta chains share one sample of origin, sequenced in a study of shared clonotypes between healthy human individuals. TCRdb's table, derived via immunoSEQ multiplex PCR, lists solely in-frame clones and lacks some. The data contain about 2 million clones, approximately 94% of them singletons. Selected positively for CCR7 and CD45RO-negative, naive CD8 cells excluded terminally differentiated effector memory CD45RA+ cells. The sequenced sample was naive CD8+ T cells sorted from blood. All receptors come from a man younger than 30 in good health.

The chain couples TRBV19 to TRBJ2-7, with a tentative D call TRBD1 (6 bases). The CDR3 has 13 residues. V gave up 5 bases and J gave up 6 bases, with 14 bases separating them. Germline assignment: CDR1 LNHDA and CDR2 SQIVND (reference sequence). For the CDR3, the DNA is TGTGCCAGTAGTCTGCCGGACAGCAGCGAGCAGTACTTC. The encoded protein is CASSLPDSSEQYF.

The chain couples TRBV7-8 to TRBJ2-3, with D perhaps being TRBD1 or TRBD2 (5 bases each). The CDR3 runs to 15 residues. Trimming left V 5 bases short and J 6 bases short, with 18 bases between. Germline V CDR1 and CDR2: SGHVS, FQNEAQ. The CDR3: CASSTYGAGGDTQYF. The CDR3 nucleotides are TGTGCCAGCAGCACCTACGGGGCGGGCGGCGATACGCAGTATTTT.

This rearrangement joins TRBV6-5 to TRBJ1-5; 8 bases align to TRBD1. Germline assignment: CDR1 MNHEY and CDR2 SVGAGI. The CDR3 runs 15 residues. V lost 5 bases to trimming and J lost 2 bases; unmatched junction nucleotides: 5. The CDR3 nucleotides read TGTGCCAGCAGTCTCTACAGGGGGGGCAATCAGCCCCAGCATTTT. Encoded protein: CASSLYRGGNQPQHF.

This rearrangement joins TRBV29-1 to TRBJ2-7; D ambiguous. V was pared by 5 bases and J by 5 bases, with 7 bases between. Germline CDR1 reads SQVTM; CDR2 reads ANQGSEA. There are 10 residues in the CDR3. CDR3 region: CSVLENEQYF. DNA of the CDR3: TGCAGCGTTTTGGAGAACGAGCAGTACTTC.

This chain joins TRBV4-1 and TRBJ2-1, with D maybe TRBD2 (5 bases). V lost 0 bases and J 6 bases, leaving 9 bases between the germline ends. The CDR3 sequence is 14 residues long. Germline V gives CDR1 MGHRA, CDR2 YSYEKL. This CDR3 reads CASSQDGAGNEQFF. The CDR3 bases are TGCGCCAGCAGCCAAGATGGTGCGGGCAATGAGCAGTTCTTC.

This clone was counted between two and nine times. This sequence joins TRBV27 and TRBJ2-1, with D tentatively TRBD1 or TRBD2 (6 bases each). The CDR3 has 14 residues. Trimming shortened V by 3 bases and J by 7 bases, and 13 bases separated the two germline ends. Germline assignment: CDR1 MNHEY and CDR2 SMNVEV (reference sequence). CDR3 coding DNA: TGTGCCAGCAGTTTTACAGGGACTTCGAATGAGCAGTTCTTC. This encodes CASSFTGTSNEQFF.

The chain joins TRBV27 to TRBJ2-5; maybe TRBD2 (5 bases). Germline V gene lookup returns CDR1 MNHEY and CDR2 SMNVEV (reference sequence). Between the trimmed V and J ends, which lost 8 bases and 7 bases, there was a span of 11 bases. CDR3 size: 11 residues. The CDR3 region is CASGPGGTQYF. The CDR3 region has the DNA TGTGCCAGCGGACCAGGAGGGACCCAGTACTTC.

The CDR3 region has the DNA TGTGCCAGCAGCGGAACCGGGACAGTCGGTAATTCACCCCTCCACTTT. Translation: CASSGTGTVGNSPLHF. The rearrangement uses TRBV7-9 and TRBJ1-6; 7 bases are shared with TRBD1. J lost 6 bases, V lost 5 bases, and 10 bases had no gene match. In germline, CDR1 is SEHNR, CDR2 FQNEAQ (reference sequence). This CDR3 spans 16 amino acids.